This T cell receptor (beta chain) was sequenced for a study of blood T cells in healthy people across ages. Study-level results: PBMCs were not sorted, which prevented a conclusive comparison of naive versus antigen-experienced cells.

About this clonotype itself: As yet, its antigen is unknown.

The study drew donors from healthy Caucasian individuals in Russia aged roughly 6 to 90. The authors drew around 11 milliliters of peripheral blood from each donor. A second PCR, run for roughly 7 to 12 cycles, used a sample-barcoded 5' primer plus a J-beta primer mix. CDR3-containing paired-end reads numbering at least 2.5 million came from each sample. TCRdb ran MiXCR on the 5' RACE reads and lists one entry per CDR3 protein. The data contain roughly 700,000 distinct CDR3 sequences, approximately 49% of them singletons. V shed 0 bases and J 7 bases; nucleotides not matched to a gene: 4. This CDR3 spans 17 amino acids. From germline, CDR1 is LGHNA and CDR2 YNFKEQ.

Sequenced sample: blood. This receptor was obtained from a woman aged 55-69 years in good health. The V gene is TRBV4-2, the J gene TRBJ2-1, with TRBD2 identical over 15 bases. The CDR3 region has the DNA TGTGCCAGCAGCCAAGATGAGGGACTAGCGGGAGGAAATGAGCAGTTCTTC. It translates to CASSQDEGLAGGNEQFF.